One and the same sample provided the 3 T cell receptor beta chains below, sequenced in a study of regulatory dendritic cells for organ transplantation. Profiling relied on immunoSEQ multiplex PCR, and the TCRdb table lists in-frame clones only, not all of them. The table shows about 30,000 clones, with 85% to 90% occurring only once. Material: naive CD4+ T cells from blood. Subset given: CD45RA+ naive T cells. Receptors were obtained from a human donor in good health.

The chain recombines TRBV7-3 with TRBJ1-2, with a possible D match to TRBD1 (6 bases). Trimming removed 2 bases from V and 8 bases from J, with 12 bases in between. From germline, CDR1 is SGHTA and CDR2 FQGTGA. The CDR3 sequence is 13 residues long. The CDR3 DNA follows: TGTGCCAGCAGCTTAGGCGCAGGGGTCGGCTACACCTTC. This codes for CASSLGAGVGYTF.

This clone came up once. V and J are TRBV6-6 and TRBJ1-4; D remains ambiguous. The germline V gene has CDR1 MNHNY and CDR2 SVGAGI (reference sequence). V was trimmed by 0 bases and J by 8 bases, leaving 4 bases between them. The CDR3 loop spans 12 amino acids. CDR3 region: CASSYSGEKLFF. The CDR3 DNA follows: TGTGCCAGCAGTTACTCAGGGGAAAAACTGTTTTTT.

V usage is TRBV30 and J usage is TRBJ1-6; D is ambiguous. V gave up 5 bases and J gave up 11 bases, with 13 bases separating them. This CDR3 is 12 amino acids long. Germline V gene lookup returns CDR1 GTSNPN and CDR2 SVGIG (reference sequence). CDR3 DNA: TGTGCCTGGGGTCGTTACATGGCACCCCTCCACTTT. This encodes CAWGRYMAPLHF.